This entry describes one T cell receptor beta chain. Its recognized antigen is unknown. No base-level quality is on record; no much larger clone is a single base apart. Sequencing used an Illumina NovaSeq 6000. TCRalpha and TCRbeta cDNA libraries were built by 5'RACE with constant-segment primers, adding sample barcodes and unique molecular identifiers. Trizol reagent was used to extract RNA from every sample. Library amplification was performed in two PCR steps, and a second sample barcode and Illumina TruSeq adapters were introduced in the second step. Sequencing of libraries was performed on an Illumina NovaSeq with 2 x 150 bp paired-end reads. The study's own analysis went as follows. Reads were demultiplexed and collapsed into UMI-guided consensus sequences with migec v1.2.7. Using mixcr v2.1.11, UMI consensuses were aligned to TRA and TRB V and J templates and then assembled into clonotypes. Expanded or contracted clonotypes were those called significant by both edgeR and NoisET, with noise models trained on biological replicates. For edgeR calls, the thresholds were a false discovery rate-adjusted p below 0.01 and a log2 fold-change of 1. As an exploratory analysis of dynamics, PCA with hierarchical clustering was applied to max-normalized trajectories of the 1000 most abundant clonotypes. Separately sequenced CD4+ and CD8+ repertoires were used to assign a CD4 or CD8 phenotype to each responding clone. TCRdb reworked the public reads: Q25 trimming with fastp, MiXCR clone assembly, productive beta chains retained. One record per CDR3 amino acid sequence lists the most common genes and DNA. TCRdb assigned the V and J calls; the authors' analysis was not used. The sample table records about 180,000 distinct CDR3 sequences; around 18% of these occur just once. The ten most abundant clones make up under 4.5% of the sample.

The data stem from a study of T-cell memory formation after mild COVID-19 (dated by TCRdb to about 2021). Looking at the study overall: Most TCR sequence clusters were specific to one of the two donors. In two donors, T-cell clones that expanded and contracted after mild COVID-19 were followed by sequencing TCRalpha and TCRbeta repertoires longitudinally. Two young, previously healthy adult volunteers made up the cohort, one male and one female.

The research as a whole found: Contracting CD4+ clones were located mainly in the CM and EM memory subsets, whereas CD8+ clones were found to be enriched in EMRA. The second-wave clones that peaked on day 37 were not confirmed to be SARS-CoV-2 specific. Clones contracting from day 15 to 85 had balanced CD4/CD8 phenotypes, while a second wave expanding from day 15 to 37 was biased towards CD4+. Only a couple of mild cases were covered by the study, and larger cohorts that include severe cases with pre-infection samples were considered necessary. The detection of some responding clones in pre-infection memory suggests that pre-existing cross-reactive memory T cells joined the SARS-CoV-2 response.

Ficoll-Paque density gradient centrifugation was used to isolate PBMCs. CDR1 and CDR2 (SGHTA, FQGNSA) derive from the germline V gene. V loses 2 bases, J loses 7 bases, and the germline ends lie 11 bases apart. The CDR3 has 14 amino acids, counting the end cysteine and phenylalanine. The entry retains the CDR3 DNA only, 42 bases that are in frame from base 1. The rearranged segments are TRBV7-2 and TRBJ1-4, with no confidently assigned D gene. The clonotype originates from a man aged 18 to 29 who had mild COVID-19 (a few samples of this study predate the infection). The sample titles of this study are shuffled in the database, so cell type and time point are left out; the donor was told from shared clones. Sample: PBMCs or a T cell subset sorted from them (not recorded which). The CDR3 amino acid sequence is: CASSLFTLGEKLFF. The DNA sequence is TGTGCCAGCAGCTTATTTACTCTGGGTGAAAAACTGTTTTTT.